Presented here are 16 T cell receptor beta chains from one specimen sequenced in a study of T cells in Graves' hyperthyroidism and ophthalmopathy. TCR beta CDR3 sequences were amplified from RNA transcripts. First-round RT-PCR targeting the TCR CDR3 was performed with the HTBI primer set. TCRdb re-analysed the multiplex PCR reads in MiXCR, keeping a single row per CDR3 protein. Among under 400,000 distinct CDR3 sequences listed, about 20% were seen once. The specimen was blood. The receptor source for this set is a woman aged 45-60 years with Graves' hyperthyroidism.

The table lists this clonotype with a few counts. This chain links TRBV12-3 or TRBV12-4 with TRBJ1-1; 7 bases agree with TRBD1. CDR3 length: 15 amino acids. V shed 3 bases, J shed 4 bases, and the junction held 8 bases outside the gene matches. The CDR3 loop reads CASSFFGAGGTEAFF. The DNA of the CDR3 is TGTGCCAGCAGTTTCTTCGGGGCAGGGGGCACTGAAGCTTTCTTT.

A few counts support this clonotype. The rearrangement joins TRBV5-6 to TRBJ2-5; 7 positions match TRBD1. The ends lost 8 bases at V and 5 bases at J; junction bases unmatched: 9. The germline V gene encodes CDR1 SGHDT and CDR2 YYEEEE. The CDR3 sequence is 13 residues long. The CDR3 is CASRDSLLETQYF. The CDR3 coding sequence is TGTGCCAGTCGGGACAGCCTTCTGGAGACCCAGTACTTC.

The chain recombines TRBV10-3 with TRBJ2-3; 9 bases are a match to TRBD1. With V trimmed by 10 bases and J by 6 bases, 8 bases remained unmatched. The CDR3 covers 13 residues. Germline V CDR1 and CDR2: ENHRY, SYGVKD. The CDR3 loop reads CATSPGQGDTQYF. As DNA, the CDR3 is TGTGCCACCAGCCCGGGACAGGGTGATACGCAGTATTTT.

This clonotype has at least ten counts. The chain is built from TRBV5-8 and TRBJ1-1; possibly TRBD1 for D (6 bases). The CDR3 covers 15 residues. Per germline, CDR1 SGHTS and CDR2 YDEGEE. Trimming took off 4 bases at V and 1 base at J, with 14 bases between the two ends. CDR3 sequence: CASSLPGHPNTEAFF. In DNA form, the CDR3 reads TGTGCCAGCAGCCTGCCGGGACACCCGAACACTGAAGCTTTCTTT.

Concerning this clonotype itself: Being one base from a much bigger clone, this may be a read error. This sequence joins TRBV6-1 and TRBJ2-7; D unresolved. Germline V gene sequence: CDR1 MNHNS, CDR2 SASEGT. This CDR3 is 12 amino acids long. V was shortened by 1 base and J by 4 bases, with 5 bases between the two germline ends. The CDR3 is CASSEEGYEQYV. CDR3 DNA sequence: TGTGCCAGCAGTGAAGAGGGTTACGAGCAGTACGTC.

The chain employs TRBV7-6 and TRBJ2-1; 10 nucleotides agree with TRBD2. The germline V gene has CDR1 SGHVS and CDR2 FNYEAQ. Losses at the gene ends were 5 bases for V and 2 bases for J; bases not matched to a gene: 9. The CDR3 is 17 amino acids. CDR3 nucleotide sequence: TGTGCCAGCAGCCACCGGGGCACTAGCGGGACCTACAATGAGCAGTTCTTC. It specifies CASSHRGTSGTYNEQFF.

This sequence joins TRBV28 and TRBJ2-1; 11 bases agree with TRBD2. Germline lookup yields CDR1 MDHEN and CDR2 SYDVKM. The J segment lost 6 bases and the V segment lost 1 base, leaving 5 bases of the junction unmatched. CDR3 length: 16 residues. The CDR3 nucleotides are TGTGCCAGCAGTTTATACCGGACTAGCGGGCTCAATGAGCAGTTCTTC. It specifies CASSLYRTSGLNEQFF.

Concerning this clonotype: This sequence may be a read error, since a much larger clone differs from it by one base. The V gene is TRBV7-8, the J gene TRBJ1-5; 8 bases are a match to TRBD1. Germline CDR1 reads SGHVS; CDR2 reads FQNEAQ. The CDR3 is 15 amino acids. As DNA, the CDR3 is TGTGCCAGCAGCCCGGACAGGGTTCAGAGTCAGCTCCAGCATTTT. Translating it yields CASSPDRVQSQLQHF.

The V and J genes are TRBV24-1 and TRBJ2-2; tentatively, D is TRBD1 or TRBD2 (5 bases each). V lost 4 bases to trimming and J lost 4 bases, with 15 bases between them. Germline CDR1 reads KGHDR; CDR2 reads SFDVKD. The CDR3 spans 16 residues. This CDR3 is CATSEQAKRSTGELFF. For the CDR3, the DNA is TGTGCCACCAGTGAACAGGCTAAGCGGTCCACCGGGGAGCTGTTTTTT.

This clonotype was recorded many times. The chain has TRBV28 and TRBJ1-5; 7 nucleotides line up with TRBD1. V lost 2 bases to trimming and J lost 0 bases; unmatched junction nucleotides: 4. CDR1 is MDHEN and CDR2 is SYDVKM in the germline V gene. CDR3 length: 16 amino acids. CDR3 nucleotide sequence: TGTGCCAGCAGTTTAAGTACAGGGGATAGCAATCAGCCCCAGCATTTT. Translated: CASSLSTGDSNQPQHF.

There are many counts of this clonotype. This chain links TRBV11-2 with TRBJ2-3, with TRBD2 matching 8 bases. With V trimmed by 5 bases and J by 4 bases, 2 bases remained unmatched. CDR3 size: 13 residues. CDR1 is SGHAT, CDR2 FQNNGV, per germline. The CDR3, as DNA: TGTGCCAGCAGCGCACTAGCGGCAGATACGCAGTATTTT. Translated, it gives CASSALAADTQYF.

This clonotype has more than one count but fewer than ten. V is TRBV3-1 and J is TRBJ2-3; D unclear. The germline CDR1 and CDR2 sequences are LGHDT and YNNKEL (reference sequence). CDR3 length equals 15 residues. The germline V and J ends were trimmed by 1 base and 2 bases, with 10 bases remaining between them. This CDR3 reads CASSQVPADTDTQYF. CDR3 in DNA: TGTGCCAGCAGCCAAGTTCCGGCGGACACAGATACGCAGTATTTT.

The gene calls are TRBV7-9 and TRBJ2-1; D ambiguous. This CDR3 is 14 amino acids long. Germline CDR1 SEHNR, CDR2 FQNEAQ (reference sequence). V shed 5 bases and J shed 6 bases, with 14 bases lying between them. DNA of the CDR3: TGTGCCAGCAGCCTTCCGCGTAAGATCAATGAGCAGTTCTTC. Its protein product is CASSLPRKINEQFF.

The V gene is TRBV20-1, the J gene TRBJ1-2; unclear D gene. Germline CDR1 and CDR2: DFQATT and SNEGSKA (reference sequence). The CDR3 extends over 13 amino acids. Deletions cut 3 bases from V and 1 base from J, with 9 bases between. This CDR3 reads CSARAALNYGYTF. As DNA, the CDR3 is TGCAGTGCTAGGGCAGCGCTTAACTATGGCTACACCTTC.

In its sample, this clonotype was seen a few times. The J gene is TRBJ2-7, the V gene TRBV4-1; D gene unclear. V was pared by 1 base and J by 0 bases, with 10 bases between. This CDR3 is built from 15 residues. CDR1 MGHRA and CDR2 YSYEKL come from the germline V gene. The CDR3 is CASSQGHGPSYEQYF. In nucleotides, the CDR3 is TGCGCCAGCAGCCAAGGACACGGGCCCTCCTACGAGCAGTACTTC.

Of note for this clonotype: Germline is not matched at one junction end, which may reflect a read error. The chain is built from TRBV3-1 and TRBJ2-2; D gene uncertain. CDR3 size: 13 residues. Per germline, CDR1 LGHDT and CDR2 YNNKEL (reference sequence). This chain's CDR3 is CASSLRDGGELFF. For the CDR3, the DNA is TGCGCCAGCAGCCTCCGAGATGGCGGGGAGCTGTTTTTT.